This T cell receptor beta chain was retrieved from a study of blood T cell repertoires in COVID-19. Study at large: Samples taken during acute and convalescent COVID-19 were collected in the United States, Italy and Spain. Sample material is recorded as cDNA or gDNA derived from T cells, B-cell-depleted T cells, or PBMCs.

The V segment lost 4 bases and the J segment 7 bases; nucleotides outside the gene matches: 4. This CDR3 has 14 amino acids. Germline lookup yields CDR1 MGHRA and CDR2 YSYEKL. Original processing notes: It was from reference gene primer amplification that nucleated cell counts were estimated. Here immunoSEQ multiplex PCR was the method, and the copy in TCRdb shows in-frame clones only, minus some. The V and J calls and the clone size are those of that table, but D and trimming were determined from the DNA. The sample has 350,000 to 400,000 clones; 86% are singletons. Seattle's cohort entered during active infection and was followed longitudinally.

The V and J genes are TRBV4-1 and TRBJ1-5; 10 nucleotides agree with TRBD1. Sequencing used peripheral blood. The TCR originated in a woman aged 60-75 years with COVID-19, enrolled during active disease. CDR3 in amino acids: CASSPGQGGQPQHF. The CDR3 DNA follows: TGCGCCAGCAGCCCCGGACAGGGGGGACAGCCCCAGCATTTT.